The clone carrying this TCR beta chain was observed a handful of times. The antigen remains unidentified. The sample carries other DNA sequences with the same CDR3. This sample was included in a study of OX40 agonist ivuxolimab in advanced cancers. Overall study results and limits: Partly responding patients at 0.1-3.0 mg/kg showed some of the smallest clonal expansion.

V dropped 0 bases and J dropped 4; count of bases not matched to a gene: 3. This CDR3 contains 16 residues. Germline V gene data show CDR1 as SGHRS and CDR2 as YFSETQ. Data came from immunoSEQ multiplex PCR; TCRdb stores just in-frame clones and leaves some out. The sample lists more than 65,000 clones, around four fifths occurring once. V is TRBV5-1 and J is TRBJ2-5; 13 bases align to TRBD2. The source was CD4+ or CD8+ T cells sorted from blood, collected in a trial of the OX40 agonist ivuxolimab. This sequence originates from an adult with an advanced solid tumor such as melanoma, head and neck, liver or kidney cancer. The CDR3 DNA follows: TGCGCCAGCAGCTTGGGACTAGCGGGGGGTGGAGAGACCCAGTACTTC. Encoded protein: CASSLGLAGGGETQYF.